There are a few counts of the clone carrying this T cell receptor beta chain. The V gene's germline CDR1 is MNHEY and CDR2 SVGAGI. The CDR3 has 14 amino acids. Trimming at V came to 7 bases and at J to 0 bases, leaving 5 bases not matched to a gene. The sample is drawn from a study of cytomegalovirus exposure and HLA in healthy donors. PCR used 60 Vbeta primers and 13 Jbeta primers. Data came from immunoSEQ multiplex PCR; TCRdb stores just in-frame clones and leaves some out. The sample holds 85,000 to 95,000 clones, roughly 69% seen once. This chain joins TRBV6-5 and TRBJ2-7; 8 nucleotides match TRBD1. The origin of this receptor is a woman aged 25 to 39 in good health and CMV-seronegative. What was sequenced was PBMCs. In DNA form, the CDR3 reads TGTGCCAGCAAGCAAACAGGGGGCTCCTACGAGCAGTACTTC. Protein sequence: CASKQTGGSYEQYF.